This record concerns one T cell receptor (beta chain) sequence. This CDR3 has 15 amino acids. The germline CDR1 and CDR2 sequences are SNHLY and FYNNEI. The data belong to a study of cytomegalovirus exposure and HLA in healthy donors. Researchers ran the PCR with 60 Vbeta and 13 Jbeta primers. Repertoires were generated with immunoSEQ multiplex PCR, while TCRdb's copy carries only in-frame clones and drops some. The data show under 200,000 clones, with over 60% seen just once and roughly 0.82% held by the top ten. Material: PBMCs. The V call is TRBV2, the J call TRBJ2-5; D may be TRBD1 (6 bases). The closer fit of TRBJ2-7 to the DNA end suggests the J call may be wrong. This clonotype originated in a female donor in good health and CMV-seronegative. CDR3 DNA sequence: TGTGCCAGCAGGGGGGACATTACCTCTTACCACGAGCAGTACTTC. This gives the protein CASRGDITSYHEQYF.